The present T cell receptor (beta chain) was sequenced within a study of blood T cell repertoires in COVID-19. Across the study: Samples taken during acute and convalescent COVID-19 were collected in the United States, Italy and Spain. Sources were T cells, B-cell-depleted T cells, or PBMCs; the material itself was cDNA or gDNA.

Per the original data handling: Amplification of reference gene primers provided the estimated nucleated cell counts. Data came from immunoSEQ multiplex PCR; TCRdb stores just in-frame clones and leaves some out. V, J and clone size were drawn from that table, and D and trimming were deduced from the DNA. The table records some 150,000 clones, about four fifths of them present only once. The ends lost 4 bases at V and 2 bases at J; junction bases unmatched: 5. Germline V CDR1 and CDR2: SGHRS, YFSETQ. CDR3 length: 14 amino acids. The specimen was peripheral blood. This chain joins TRBV5-1 and TRBJ1-2; TRBD1 aligns across 7 bases. The receptor's source is an older woman with active or convalescent COVID-19. The CDR3 is CASSGQASNYGYTF. The CDR3 coding sequence is TGCGCCAGCAGCGGACAGGCCTCAAACTATGGCTACACCTTC.